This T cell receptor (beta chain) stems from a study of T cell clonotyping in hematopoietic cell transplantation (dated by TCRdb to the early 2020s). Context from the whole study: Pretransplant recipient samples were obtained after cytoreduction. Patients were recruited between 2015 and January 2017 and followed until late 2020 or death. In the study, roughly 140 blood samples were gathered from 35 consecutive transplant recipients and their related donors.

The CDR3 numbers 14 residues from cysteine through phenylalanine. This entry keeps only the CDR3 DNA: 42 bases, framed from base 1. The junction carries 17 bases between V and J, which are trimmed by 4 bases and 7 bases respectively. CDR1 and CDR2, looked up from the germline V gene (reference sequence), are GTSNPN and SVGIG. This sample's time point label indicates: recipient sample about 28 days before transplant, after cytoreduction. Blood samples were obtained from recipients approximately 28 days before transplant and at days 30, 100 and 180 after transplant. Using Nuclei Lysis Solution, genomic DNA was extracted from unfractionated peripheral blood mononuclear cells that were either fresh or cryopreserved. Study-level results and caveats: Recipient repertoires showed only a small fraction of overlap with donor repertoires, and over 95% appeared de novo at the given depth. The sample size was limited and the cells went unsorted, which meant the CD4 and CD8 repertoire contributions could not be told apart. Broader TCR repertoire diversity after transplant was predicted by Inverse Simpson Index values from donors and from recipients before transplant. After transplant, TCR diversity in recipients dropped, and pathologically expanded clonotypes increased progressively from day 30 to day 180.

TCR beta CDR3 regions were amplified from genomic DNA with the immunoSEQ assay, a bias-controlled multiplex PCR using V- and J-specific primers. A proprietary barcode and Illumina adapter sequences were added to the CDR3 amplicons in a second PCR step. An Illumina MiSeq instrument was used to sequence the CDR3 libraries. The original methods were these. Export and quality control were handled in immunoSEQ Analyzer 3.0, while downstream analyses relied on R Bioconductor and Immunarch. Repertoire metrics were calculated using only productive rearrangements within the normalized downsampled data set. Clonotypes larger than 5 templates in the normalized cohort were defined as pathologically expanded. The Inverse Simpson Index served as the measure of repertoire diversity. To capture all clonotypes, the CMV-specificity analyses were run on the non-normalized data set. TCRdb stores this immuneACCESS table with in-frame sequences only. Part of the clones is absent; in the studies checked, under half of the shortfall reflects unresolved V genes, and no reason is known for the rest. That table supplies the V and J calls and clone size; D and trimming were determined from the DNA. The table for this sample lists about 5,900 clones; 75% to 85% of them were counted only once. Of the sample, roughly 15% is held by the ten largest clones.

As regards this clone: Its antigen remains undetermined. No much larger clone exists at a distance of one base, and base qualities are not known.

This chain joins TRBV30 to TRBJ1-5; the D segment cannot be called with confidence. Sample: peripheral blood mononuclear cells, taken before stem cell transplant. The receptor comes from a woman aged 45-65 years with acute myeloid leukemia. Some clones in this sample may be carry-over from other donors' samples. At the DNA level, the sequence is TGTGCCTGGAATCAAGGGAGGGATGGCCAGCCCCAGCATTTT. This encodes CAWNQGRDGQPQHF. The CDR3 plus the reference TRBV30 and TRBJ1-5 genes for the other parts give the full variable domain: SQTIHQWPATLVQPVGSPLSLECTVEGTSNPNLYWYRQAAGRGLQLLFYSVGIGQISSEVPQNLSASRPQDRQFILSSKKLLLSDSGFYLCAWNQGRDGQPQHFGDGTRLSIL.